A single sample gave rise to the 17 T cell receptor beta chains below, sequenced in a study of tumor-infiltrating lymphocytes in localized non-small cell lung cancer (dated by TCRdb to the early 2020s). The method behind the library was the immunoSEQ multiplex PCR assay. This is the immuneACCESS table as TCRdb keeps it, with only in-frame sequences that have V and J called. A part of the clones is gone; compared with another copy, unresolved V genes explain less than half, and the rest is unexplained. The sample data list approximately 12,000 clones, and around 74% of these were observed just once. In total, the top ten clones hold under 15% of the sample. Sequenced input: lung tumor tissue. Receptors were obtained from a human donor with non-small cell lung cancer.

The chain employs TRBV27 and TRBJ1-4; D gene unclear. This CDR3 comprises 15 residues. CDR1 and CDR2 (germline): MNHEY, SMNVEV (reference sequence). V was cut by 3 bases and J by 5 bases, with 13 bases left in between. The CDR3 nucleotides are TGTGCCAGCAGTTTTAGCCGGGCGTTGAATGAAAAACTGTTTTTT. Translating gives CASSFSRALNEKLFF.

This chain joins TRBV6-5 and TRBJ2-5; TRBD2 is a possible D gene (6 bases). Germline V gene data show CDR1 as MNHEY and CDR2 as SVGAGI. V was cut by 5 bases and J by 5 bases, with 15 bases left in between. This CDR3 has 14 amino acids. The CDR3 sequence: CASSTDYHGETQYF. Written as DNA, the CDR3 is TGTGCCAGCAGTACGGACTATCACGGGGAGACCCAGTACTTC.

The V and J genes are TRBV7-9 and TRBJ1-2; 7 bases match TRBD1. Germline V gene sequence: CDR1 SEHNR, CDR2 FQNEAQ (reference sequence). Trimming cost V 2 bases and J 3 bases; bases outside gene matches: 9. The length of the CDR3 is 16 residues. CDR3 in amino acids: CASSLKSAQGYYGYTF. DNA of the CDR3: TGTGCCAGCAGCTTAAAGTCGGCACAGGGGTACTATGGCTACACCTTC.

CDR3 region: CATSREDGINQPQHF. The CDR3 nucleotides are TGTGCCACCAGCAGAGAGGACGGTATCAATCAGCCCCAGCATTTT. J is TRBJ1-5 and V is TRBV15; D uncertain. With 0 bases removed from V and 3 bases from J, the gap between germline ends came to 9 bases. The CDR3 length is 15 residues. Looked up from germline, CDR1 is LNHNV and CDR2 is YYDKDF (reference sequence).

The chain employs TRBV14 and TRBJ1-1; D is undetermined. CDR3 length: 12 residues. V lost 2 bases and J lost 5, with 6 bases in between. Germline loops: CDR1 SGHDN, CDR2 FVKESK. The CDR3 region is CASSQYPTEAFF. DNA of the CDR3: TGTGCCAGCAGCCAATATCCAACTGAAGCTTTCTTT.

The V call is TRBV6-5, the J call TRBJ2-1; D is uncertain. The germline V and J ends were trimmed by 5 bases and 9 bases, with 11 bases remaining between them. CDR3 length: 12 amino acids. Germline-derived CDR1 and CDR2 are MNHEY and SVGAGI. The CDR3 coding sequence is TGTGCCAGCAGTCGGCTTGGTATTGAGCAGTTCTTC. Translating gives CASSRLGIEQFF.

This chain joins TRBV28 and TRBJ1-3; a weak D match, TRBD1 (6 bases). Trimming stripped 10 bases from V and 0 bases from J, with 16 bases between. In germline, CDR1 is MDHEN, CDR2 SYDVKM. The CDR3 is made up of 15 amino acids. CDR3 DNA sequence: TGTGCCACCTCCCCCACAGGGAGCTCTGGAAACACCATATATTTT. It specifies CATSPTGSSGNTIYF.

The chain joins TRBV7-9 to TRBJ2-3, with 9 bases aligning to TRBD1. The CDR3 runs 15 residues. The V gene end was trimmed by 3 bases and the J gene end by 3 bases; junction bases not matched to a gene: 4. The germline gives CDR1 SEHNR, CDR2 FQNEAQ (reference sequence). The CDR3: CASSFRTGETDTQYF. The CDR3 bases are TGTGCCAGCAGCTTCCGGACAGGGGAAACAGATACGCAGTATTTT.

The gene calls are TRBV30 and TRBJ1-2, with 10 bases lining up with TRBD1. The CDR3 runs 16 residues. After removal of 0 bases from V and 4 bases from J, the junction contained 8 bases not matched to a gene. The germline V gene encodes CDR1 GTSNPN and CDR2 SVGIG (reference sequence). The CDR3 DNA reads as TGTGCCTGGAGTGTACGGACAGGGGGGCGCAGCTATGGCTACACCTTC. The encoded protein is CAWSVRTGGRSYGYTF.

The chain is built from TRBV5-1 and TRBJ2-5; possibly TRBD1 for D (6 bases). The V and J ends lost 0 bases and 5 bases respectively, with 17 bases between them. Germline-derived CDR1 and CDR2 are SGHRS and YFSETQ. This CDR3 has 16 amino acids. The CDR3 reads CASSLAPRQGSETQYF. The DNA for the CDR3 is TGCGCCAGCAGCTTGGCCCCCCGGCAGGGGAGCGAGACCCAGTACTTC.

This clone was seen more than once but under ten times. V gene TRBV5-1 combines with J gene TRBJ1-3; no clear D. Germline V gene lookup returns CDR1 SGHRS and CDR2 YFSETQ. V lost 0 bases, J lost 0 bases, and 7 bases lay in between. This CDR3 has 15 residues. CDR3 DNA sequence: TGCGCCAGCAGCTTGGAGGGAAGCTCTGGAAACACCATATATTTT. This sequence encodes CASSLEGSSGNTIYF. The whole variable domain, filled in from reference TRBV5-1 and TRBJ1-3, reads KAGVTQTPRYLIKTRGQQVTLSCSPISGHRSVSWYQQTPGQGLQFLFEYFSETQRNKGNFPGRFSGRQFSNSRSEMNVSTLELGDSALYLCASSLEGSSGNTIYFGEGSWLTVV.

DNA for the CDR3: TGTGCCAGCAGCGTAGATCCCCTACAGGGCGGGGACTATGGCTACACCTTC. Translated: CASSVDPLQGGDYGYTF. The chain recombines TRBV9 with TRBJ1-2; possibly TRBD1 for D (6 bases). The germline gives CDR1 SGDLS, CDR2 YYNGEE. V lost 0 bases to trimming and J lost 3 bases, with 18 bases between them. The CDR3 length is 17 residues. The entire variable domain, with the rest obtained from reference TRBV9 and TRBJ1-2, is as follows: DSGVTQTPKHLITATGQRVTLRCSPRSGDLSVYWYQQSLDQGLQFLIQYYNGEERAKGNILERFSAQQFPDLHSELNLSSLELGDSALYFCASSVDPLQGGDYGYTFGSGTRLTVV.

CDR3 DNA sequence: TGTGCCAGTAGTTTCGCGGGGGCGCTGGGTCAGCCCCAGCATTTT. The encoded protein is CASSFAGALGQPQHF. V gene TRBV19 combines with J gene TRBJ1-5; TRBD1 is a possible D gene (6 bases). V gave up 5 bases and J gave up 6 bases, with 17 bases separating them. Germline V gene data show CDR1 as LNHDA and CDR2 as SQIVND (reference sequence). CDR3 length: 15 amino acids. Full variable domain (rest looked up from reference TRBV19 and TRBJ1-5): DGGITQSPKYLFRKEGQNVTLSCEQNLNHDAMYWYRQDPGQGLRLIYYSQIVNDFQKGDIAEGYSVSREKKESFPLTVTSAQKNPTAFYLCASSFAGALGQPQHFGDGTRLSIL.

CDR3 sequence: CASSPRGTGELFF. The CDR3 nucleotides are TGTGCCAGCTCACCACGGGGCACCGGGGAGCTGTTTTTT. V usage is TRBV18 and J usage is TRBJ2-2; D remains ambiguous. Trimming cost V 1 base and J 4 bases, with 4 bases left between them. Germline assignment: CDR1 KGHSH and CDR2 LQKENI. The CDR3 is made up of 13 amino acids.

CDR3 sequence: CASSLVVATRGSDYGYTF. The CDR3 DNA is TGTGCCAGCAGCTTAGTGGTAGCGACAAGAGGGTCTGACTATGGCTACACCTTC. The chain joins TRBV11-2 to TRBJ1-2, with unresolved D. In germline, CDR1 is SGHAT, CDR2 FQNNGV. V lost 1 base, J lost 3 bases, and 21 bases lay in between. The CDR3 extends over 18 amino acids.

J is TRBJ2-7 and V is TRBV27; perhaps TRBD1 as D (6 bases). CDR3 length: 14 amino acids. Germline CDR1 and CDR2: MNHEY and SMNVEV (reference sequence). Trimming removed 5 bases from V and 0 bases from J, with 11 bases in between. The CDR3 sequence: CASSRDTGSYEQYF. The CDR3 DNA reads as TGTGCCAGCAGTCGGGACACCGGCTCCTACGAGCAGTACTTC.

This chain joins TRBV29-1 and TRBJ1-3; no reliable D call. This CDR3 is built from 13 residues. With 6 bases removed from V and 1 base from J, the gap between germline ends came to 10 bases. Germline assignment: CDR1 SQVTM and CDR2 ANQGSEA. As DNA, the CDR3 is TGCAGCGTCTTAACGGGGTCTGGAAACACCATATATTTT. Its translation is CSVLTGSGNTIYF.